What follows is one T cell receptor beta chain and its context. CDR3 length equals 13 residues. V shed 3 bases and J shed 1 base, with 7 bases lying between them. Germline V gene lookup returns CDR1 LNHDA and CDR2 SQIVND (reference sequence). The data are from a study of OX40 agonist ivuxolimab in advanced cancers. The wider study: Hepatocellular carcinoma, melanoma, renal cell or head and neck cancer affected the dose-escalation patients. Three patients, one with hepatocellular carcinoma and two with cutaneous melanoma, achieved partial responses.

Produced via immunoSEQ multiplex PCR; TCRdb's table is partial and in-frame only. In the table there are about 26,000 clones, about four fifths of which are singletons. Autoimmune disease history or systemic immunosuppression excluded patients. The timepoints at which blood was sampled were baseline, cycle 4 day 1, and cycle 7 day 1. Material: CD4+ or CD8+ T cells sorted from blood, obtained in a trial of the OX40 agonist ivuxolimab. The TCR sequence derives from an adult with an advanced solid tumor such as melanoma, head and neck, liver or kidney cancer. This rearrangement joins TRBV19 to TRBJ2-7; no clear D gene. CDR3 region: CASSMTASYEQYF. In DNA form, the CDR3 reads TGTGCCAGTAGTATGACGGCGTCCTACGAGCAGTACTTC.